Listed below are T cell receptor beta chains from one sample, sequenced in a study of blood T cell repertoires in COVID-19. Produced via immunoSEQ multiplex PCR; TCRdb's table is partial and in-frame only. In the table there are roughly 160,000 clones, more than 70% of which are singletons. Source material: PBMCs or T cells enriched from blood (not recorded which). Every receptor here comes from a man in his sixties who had recovered from COVID-19. Each CDR3 is given with its conserved first and last residue. The D gene is left open where the match is weak. Not all rows give a size; the values are once, few, many and, for expanded clones, a class.

clone_size: NA
v_call: TRBV6-6
d_call: NA
j_call: TRBJ2-2
cdr3_aa: CASKGDSWGELFF
cdr3_nt: TGTGCCAGCAAAGGGGACTCTTGGGGGGAGCTGTTTTTT

clone_size: NA
v_call: TRBV7-8
d_call: NA
j_call: TRBJ2-7
cdr3_aa: CASSHTREQYF
cdr3_nt: TGTGCCAGCAGCCATACTCGGGAGCAGTACTTC

clone_size: NA
v_call: TRBV5-1
d_call: TRBD1
j_call: TRBJ1-6
cdr3_aa: CASSFAGTGGAGASPLHF
cdr3_nt: TGCGCCAGCAGCTTCGCCGGGACAGGGGGCGCAGGGGCTTCACCCCTCCACTTT

clone_size: NA
v_call: TRBV28
d_call: NA
j_call: TRBJ1-5
cdr3_aa: CATVWSNQPQHF
cdr3_nt: TGTGCCACGGTTTGGAGCAATCAGCCCCAGCATTTT

clone_size: NA
v_call: TRBV3-1/TRBV3-2
d_call: NA
j_call: TRBJ2-5
cdr3_aa: CASSQDPPREETQYF
cdr3_nt: TGTGCCAGCAGCCAAGACCCCCCCAGGGAAGAGACCCAGTACTTC

clone_size: NA
v_call: TRBV4-2
d_call: TRBD2
j_call: TRBJ2-3
cdr3_aa: CASSQKRTSGGGTDTQYF
cdr3_nt: TGTGCCAGCAGCCAAAAACGTACTAGCGGGGGGGGCACAGATACGCAGTATTTT

clone_size: NA
v_call: TRBV3-1/TRBV3-2
d_call: NA
j_call: TRBJ1-1
cdr3_aa: CASSQGGVGNTEAFF
cdr3_nt: TGTGCCAGCAGCCAAGGCGGGGTAGGGAACACTGAAGCTTTCTTT

clone_size: NA
v_call: TRBV28
d_call: TRBD1
j_call: TRBJ2-7
cdr3_aa: CASKKRQGESYEQYF
cdr3_nt: TGTGCCAGCAAAAAGAGACAGGGGGAATCCTACGAGCAGTACTTC

clone_size: NA
v_call: TRBV19
d_call: TRBD2
j_call: TRBJ2-3
cdr3_aa: CASRGGGTPGVTDTQYF
cdr3_nt: TGTGCCAGCCGCGGGGGGGGGACGCCAGGTGTCACAGATACGCAGTATTTT

clone_size: NA
v_call: TRBV19
d_call: NA
j_call: TRBJ1-2
cdr3_aa: CASSINRDNYGYTF
cdr3_nt: TGTGCCAGTAGTATAAACAGGGATAACTATGGCTACACCTTC

clone_size: NA
v_call: TRBV11-2
d_call: TRBD1
j_call: TRBJ2-3
cdr3_aa: CASSSGTGDTDTQYF
cdr3_nt: TGTGCCAGCAGCTCCGGGACAGGGGACACAGATACGCAGTATTTT

clone_size: NA
v_call: TRBV11-3
d_call: TRBD2
j_call: TRBJ2-1
cdr3_aa: CASSLGVGGGAVYNEQFF
cdr3_nt: TGTGCCAGCAGCTTAGGGGTAGGCGGGGGGGCGGTATACAATGAGCAGTTCTTC

clone_size: NA
v_call: TRBV5-1
d_call: NA
j_call: TRBJ1-4
cdr3_aa: CASSLVGGNEKLFF
cdr3_nt: TGCGCCAGCAGCTTGGTGGGGGGTAATGAAAAACTGTTTTTT

clone_size: NA
v_call: TRBV5-1
d_call: NA
j_call: TRBJ2-7
cdr3_aa: CASSLGGLFPRGYEQYF
cdr3_nt: TGCGCCAGCAGCTTGGGTGGTCTGTTCCCTAGAGGGTACGAGCAGTACTTC

clone_size: NA
v_call: TRBV12-3/TRBV12-4
d_call: TRBD2
j_call: TRBJ2-7
cdr3_aa: CASTGTSSYEQYF
cdr3_nt: TGTGCCAGCACCGGGACTAGCAGTTACGAGCAGTACTTC

clone_size: NA
v_call: TRBV18
d_call: NA
j_call: TRBJ1-1
cdr3_aa: CASSGTLNTEAFF
cdr3_nt: TGTGCCAGCTCAGGGACTTTGAACACTGAAGCTTTCTTT

clone_size: NA
v_call: TRBV19
d_call: TRBD1
j_call: TRBJ2-7
cdr3_aa: CASSGGQGRGEQYF
cdr3_nt: TGTGCCAGTAGTGGGGGACAGGGCAGGGGCGAGCAGTACTTC

clone_size: NA
v_call: TRBV19
d_call: TRBD2
j_call: TRBJ2-5
cdr3_aa: CASSITSGSRETQYF
cdr3_nt: TGTGCCAGTAGTATTACTAGCGGGAGCCGGGAGACCCAGTACTTC

clone_size: NA
v_call: TRBV5-1
d_call: NA
j_call: TRBJ2-1
cdr3_aa: CASSLSGLSDEQFF
cdr3_nt: TGCGCCAGCAGCTTGTCCGGACTATCGGATGAGCAGTTCTTC

clone_size: NA
v_call: TRBV15
d_call: TRBD2
j_call: TRBJ2-3
cdr3_aa: CATSRGGLAGGIASTDTQYF
cdr3_nt: TGTGCCACCAGCAGAGGAGGTCTAGCGGGGGGGATTGCTAGCACAGATACGCAGTATTTT

clone_size: NA
v_call: TRBV7-6
d_call: TRBD1
j_call: TRBJ2-6
cdr3_aa: CASSLASRDRGWTGANVLTF
cdr3_nt: TGTGCCAGCAGCTTAGCCTCCCGGGACAGGGGGTGGACTGGGGCCAACGTCCTGACTTTC

clone_size: NA
v_call: TRBV5-1
d_call: NA
j_call: TRBJ2-1
cdr3_aa: CASSSEPKGHSSYNEQFF
cdr3_nt: TGCGCCAGCAGCTCAGAACCAAAGGGGCACAGCTCCTACAATGAGCAGTTCTTC

clone_size: NA
v_call: TRBV7-2
d_call: TRBD1
j_call: TRBJ1-5
cdr3_aa: CASSLQGDHSQPQHF
cdr3_nt: TGTGCCAGCAGCTTACAGGGGGATCATAGTCAGCCCCAGCATTTT

clone_size: NA
v_call: TRBV28
d_call: NA
j_call: TRBJ2-2
cdr3_aa: CASSLDARNTGELFF
cdr3_nt: TGTGCCAGCAGTTTAGATGCGCGGAACACCGGGGAGCTGTTTTTT

clone_size: few
v_call: TRBV28
d_call: NA
j_call: TRBJ1-4
cdr3_aa: CASSSTGSTNEKLFF
cdr3_nt: TGTGCCAGCAGTTCGACAGGCAGCACGAATGAAAAACTGTTTTTT

clone_size: few
v_call: TRBV5-5
d_call: TRBD2
j_call: TRBJ2-2
cdr3_aa: CASSAVAGFTGELFF
cdr3_nt: TGTGCCAGCAGCGCGGTAGCGGGGTTCACCGGGGAGCTGTTTTTT

clone_size: NA
v_call: TRBV11-3
d_call: NA
j_call: TRBJ2-5
cdr3_aa: CASSLTGTRQETQYF
cdr3_nt: TGTGCCAGCAGCTTAACGGGAACTCGCCAAGAGACCCAGTACTTC

clone_size: once
v_call: TRBV13
d_call: NA
j_call: TRBJ2-5
cdr3_aa: CASSLGRGQETQYF
cdr3_nt: TGTGCCAGCAGCTTAGGTAGGGGCCAAGAGACCCAGTACTTC

clone_size: few
v_call: TRBV28
d_call: TRBD1
j_call: TRBJ1-2
cdr3_aa: CASTQSRDSYGYTF
cdr3_nt: TGTGCCAGCACCCAGAGCCGGGACAGCTATGGCTACACCTTC

clone_size: NA
v_call: TRBV28
d_call: TRBD1
j_call: TRBJ1-1
cdr3_aa: CASRDRTGENTEAFF
cdr3_nt: TGTGCCAGCAGAGATCGGACAGGAGAGAACACTGAAGCTTTCTTT

clone_size: NA
v_call: TRBV19
d_call: TRBD1
j_call: TRBJ2-7
cdr3_aa: CASSIELGQAYEQYF
cdr3_nt: TGTGCCAGTAGTATTGAGCTCGGACAGGCCTACGAGCAGTACTTC

clone_size: NA
v_call: TRBV6-6
d_call: NA
j_call: TRBJ1-5
cdr3_aa: CASTFTQAGQPQHF
cdr3_nt: TGTGCCAGCACCTTTACACAGGCAGGGCAGCCCCAGCATTTT

clone_size: once
v_call: TRBV6-5
d_call: NA
j_call: TRBJ1-1
cdr3_aa: CASINGGGRFTEAFF
cdr3_nt: TGTGCCAGCATAAACGGGGGGGGTCGTTTCACTGAAGCTTTCTTT

clone_size: NA
v_call: TRBV6-5
d_call: NA
j_call: TRBJ1-6
cdr3_aa: CASRAPGGQGSPLHF
cdr3_nt: TGTGCCAGCAGGGCCCCGGGGGGCCAGGGTTCACCCCTCCACTTT

clone_size: NA
v_call: TRBV19
d_call: TRBD2
j_call: TRBJ2-1
cdr3_aa: CASSGIGFYNEQFF
cdr3_nt: TGTGCCAGCAGCGGGATTGGATTTTACAATGAGCAGTTCTTC

clone_size: once
v_call: TRBV14
d_call: TRBD1
j_call: TRBJ1-1
cdr3_aa: CASSLRTGANTEAFF
cdr3_nt: TGTGCCAGCAGCCTCCGGACAGGGGCTAACACTGAAGCTTTCTTT

clone_size: few
v_call: TRBV3-1/TRBV3-2
d_call: TRBD2
j_call: TRBJ2-1
cdr3_aa: CASRLAGGRGDNEQFF
cdr3_nt: TGTGCCAGCAGGCTAGCGGGAGGCCGGGGAGACAATGAGCAGTTCTTC

clone_size: NA
v_call: TRBV5-4
d_call: NA
j_call: TRBJ2-3
cdr3_aa: CASSLGGGVDTQYF
cdr3_nt: TGTGCCAGCAGCTTGGGTGGGGGCGTAGATACGCAGTATTTT

clone_size: NA
v_call: TRBV28
d_call: TRBD1
j_call: TRBJ1-2
cdr3_aa: CASSAQGRLDYTF
cdr3_nt: TGTGCCAGCAGTGCACAGGGGCGCCTTGACTACACCTTC

clone_size: NA
v_call: TRBV9
d_call: NA
j_call: TRBJ2-2
cdr3_aa: CASSSGGVNTGELFF
cdr3_nt: TGTGCCAGCAGCTCCGGAGGGGTTAACACCGGGGAGCTGTTTTTT

clone_size: NA
v_call: TRBV28
d_call: NA
j_call: TRBJ1-2
cdr3_aa: CASRTPGSGGYTF
cdr3_nt: TGTGCCAGCAGGACACCGGGGTCGGGTGGCTACACCTTC

clone_size: NA
v_call: TRBV28
d_call: NA
j_call: TRBJ1-5
cdr3_aa: CASSPNIAGGNQPQHF
cdr3_nt: TGTGCCAGCAGTCCAAATATCGCAGGGGGCAATCAGCCCCAGCATTTT

clone_size: NA
v_call: TRBV4-1
d_call: NA
j_call: TRBJ1-5
cdr3_aa: CASSQSVNQPQHF
cdr3_nt: TGCGCCAGCAGCCAATCAGTGAATCAGCCCCAGCATTTT

clone_size: NA
v_call: TRBV28
d_call: TRBD2
j_call: TRBJ2-2
cdr3_aa: CASITSGLAGGELFF
cdr3_nt: TGTGCCAGCATTACTTCTGGACTAGCGGGAGGGGAGCTGTTTTTT

clone_size: NA
v_call: TRBV6-5
d_call: NA
j_call: TRBJ2-2
cdr3_aa: CASSYGPTTGELFF
cdr3_nt: TGTGCCAGCAGTTACGGGCCAACCACCGGGGAGCTGTTTTTT

clone_size: NA
v_call: TRBV9
d_call: NA
j_call: TRBJ2-7
cdr3_aa: CASSVGAGSYEQYF
cdr3_nt: TGTGCCAGCAGCGTAGGGGCCGGCTCCTACGAGCAGTACTTC

clone_size: NA
v_call: TRBV7-2
d_call: NA
j_call: TRBJ2-3
cdr3_aa: CASTRRPTTDTQYF
cdr3_nt: TGTGCCAGCACCCGCCGCCCTACCACAGATACGCAGTATTTT

clone_size: once
v_call: TRBV7-9
d_call: TRBD1
j_call: TRBJ1-2
cdr3_aa: CASTDRDYGYTF
cdr3_nt: TGTGCCAGCACCGACAGGGACTATGGCTACACCTTC

clone_size: few
v_call: TRBV5-6
d_call: TRBD2
j_call: TRBJ2-7
cdr3_aa: CASSLDPGGYEQYF
cdr3_nt: TGTGCCAGCAGCTTGGATCCGGGGGGCTACGAGCAGTACTTC

clone_size: NA
v_call: TRBV5-6
d_call: TRBD2
j_call: TRBJ2-3
cdr3_aa: CASSLGVTSELRADTQYF
cdr3_nt: TGTGCCAGCAGCTTGGGGGTGACTAGCGAATTGAGGGCAGATACGCAGTATTTT

clone_size: NA
v_call: TRBV6-5
d_call: TRBD1
j_call: TRBJ1-2
cdr3_aa: CASKMDREYGYTF
cdr3_nt: TGTGCCAGCAAAATGGACAGGGAGTATGGCTACACCTTC

clone_size: NA
v_call: TRBV24-1
d_call: NA
j_call: TRBJ1-5
cdr3_aa: CATSAGGNNQPQHF
cdr3_nt: TGTGCCACCAGTGCGGGGGGCAACAATCAGCCCCAGCATTTT